The clone carrying this T cell receptor (beta chain) was observed a handful of times. Its matching antigen is unknown. The data derive from a study of blood T cells in healthy people across ages. In the study overall: T cells yielded about one barcoded beta molecule per two cells through template switching. Findings of the study overall: The donors' CMV status was not determined, possibly confounding changes in expanded clonotypes.

This CDR3 region has 15 residues. Per the germline V gene, CDR1 is MGHRA and CDR2 is YSYEKL. The germline V and J ends were trimmed by 2 bases and 2 bases, with 11 bases remaining between them. Together with a sample-barcoded 5' primer, a J-beta primer mix was included in a second PCR lasting roughly 6 to 12 cycles. TCRdb ran MiXCR on the 5' RACE reads and lists one entry per CDR3 protein. The sample consists of over a million distinct CDR3 sequences, roughly 24% of them appearing once. The sample also formed part of further work on T cells of mothers and their children. From that study: All donors were healthy and Caucasian; they were a few mothers and their six children. Related mother-child pairs showed slightly, non-significantly higher overlap than unrelated pairs.

Sequencing used blood. V gene TRBV4-1 combines with J gene TRBJ2-3; possibly TRBD2 for D (6 bases). The receptor's source is a girl aged 2 to 10 in good health. The CDR3 protein is CASSQLAPITDTQYF. The CDR3 DNA reads TGCGCCAGCAGCCAACTAGCGCCAATCACAGATACGCAGTATTTT.